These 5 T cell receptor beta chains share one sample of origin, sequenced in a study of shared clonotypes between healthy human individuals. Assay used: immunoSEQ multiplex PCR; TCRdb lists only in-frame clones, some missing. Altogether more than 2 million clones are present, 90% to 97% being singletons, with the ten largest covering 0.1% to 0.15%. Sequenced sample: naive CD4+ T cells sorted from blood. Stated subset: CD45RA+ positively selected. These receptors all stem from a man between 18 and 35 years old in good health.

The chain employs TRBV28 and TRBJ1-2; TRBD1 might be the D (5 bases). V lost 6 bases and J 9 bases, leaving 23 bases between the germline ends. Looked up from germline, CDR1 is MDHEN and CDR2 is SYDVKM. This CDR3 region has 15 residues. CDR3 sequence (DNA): TGTGCCAGCAGGGGCAGCCTGGGGGAGGCTATGCGCTACACCTTC. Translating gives CASRGSLGEAMRYTF.

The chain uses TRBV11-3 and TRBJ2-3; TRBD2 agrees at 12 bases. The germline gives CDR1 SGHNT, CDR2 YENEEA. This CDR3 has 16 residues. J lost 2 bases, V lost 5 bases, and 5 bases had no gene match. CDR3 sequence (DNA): TGTGCCAGCAGCCTAGGACTAGCGGGGCTCACAGATACGCAGTATTTT. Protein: CASSLGLAGLTDTQYF. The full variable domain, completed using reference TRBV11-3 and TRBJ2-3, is EAGVVQSPRYKIIEKKQPVAFWCNPISGHNTLYWYLQNLGQGPELLIRYENEEAVDDSQLPKDRFSAERLKGVDSTLKIQPAELGDSAVYLCASSLGLAGLTDTQYFGPGTRLTVL.

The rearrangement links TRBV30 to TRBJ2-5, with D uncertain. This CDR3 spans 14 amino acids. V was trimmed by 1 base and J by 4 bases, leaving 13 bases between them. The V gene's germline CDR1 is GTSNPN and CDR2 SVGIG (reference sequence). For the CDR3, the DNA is TGTGCCTGGAGTGGCCCGACGGATACAGAGACCCAGTACTTC. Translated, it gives CAWSGPTDTETQYF.

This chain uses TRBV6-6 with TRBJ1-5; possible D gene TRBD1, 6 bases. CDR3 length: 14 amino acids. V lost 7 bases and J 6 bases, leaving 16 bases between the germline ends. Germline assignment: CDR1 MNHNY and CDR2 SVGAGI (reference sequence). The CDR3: CASNQRGQGQPQHF. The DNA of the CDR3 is TGTGCCAGCAACCAGCGGGGGCAGGGTCAGCCCCAGCATTTT.

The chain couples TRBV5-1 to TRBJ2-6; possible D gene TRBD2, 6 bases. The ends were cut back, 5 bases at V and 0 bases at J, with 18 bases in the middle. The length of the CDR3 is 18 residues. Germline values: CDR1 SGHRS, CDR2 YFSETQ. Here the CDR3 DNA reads TGCGCCAGCAGACAGACCCCGGGACTGGGCTCTGGGGCCAACGTCCTGACTTTC. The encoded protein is CASRQTPGLGSGANVLTF.